This T cell receptor beta chain stems from a study of cytomegalovirus exposure and HLA in healthy donors. The wider study: Among the 300 to 500 donors who were genotyped, over 70% fell in the genetic ancestry cluster that is associated with self-reported Caucasian donors.

Concerning this clone: No antigen is known for it.

Study results and limitations: According to reports, the classifier identified cytomegalovirus status with high specificity and sensitivity. Prior analysis indicated that the majority of TCR beta V segments exhibited productivity approximately 87% or approximately 30% of the time. Follow-up analysis later connected one missense variant in DCLRE1C with trimming of TCR beta V- and J-genes.

PCR employed 60 Vbeta and 13 Jbeta primers. Produced via immunoSEQ multiplex PCR; TCRdb's table is partial and in-frame only. Among approximately 150,000 clones listed, approximately 70% were seen once. The clonotype originates from a human donor in good health. The material sequenced was PBMCs.

The CDR3 loop is CASSVLWGGSNTGELFF. CDR3 nucleotides: TGTGCCAGTAGTGTCCTCTGGGGGGGATCGAACACCGGGGAGCTGTTTTTT. The gene calls are TRBV19 and TRBJ2-2; 7 bases align to TRBD2. This CDR3 is built from 17 residues. V shed 5 bases, J shed 0 bases, and the junction held 9 bases outside the gene matches. Germline CDR1 is LNHDA and CDR2 is SQIVND (reference sequence).